The 12 T cell receptor beta chains in this list originate from one sample, sequenced in a study of CD8 T cells in ankylosing spondylitis. TCRdb re-called the 5' RACE reads through MiXCR, storing one row per CDR3 protein. The sample contains around 890,000 distinct CDR3 sequences, roughly 10% of which appear only once. Their antigens are not known. Study-wide results and caveats: Seemingly characteristic of ankylosing spondylitis blood was a TCR beta motif consisting of several highly homologous variants.

The sample was blood, either unsorted or a sorted T cell fraction (not recorded which). The receptors stem from a male donor with ankylosing spondylitis.

This clonotype was picked up a small number of times. The CDR3 DNA reads as TGTGCCAGCAGCTTACTAGCAACCGCTAGCACAGATACGCAGTATTTT. Protein sequence: CASSLLATASTDTQYF. The V and J genes are TRBV7-2 and TRBJ2-3; tentative D call: TRBD2 (5 bases). Germline-derived CDR1 and CDR2 are SGHTA and FQGNSA. V lost 2 bases and J lost 0, with 12 bases in between. There are 16 residues in the CDR3.

This chain connects TRBV20-1 to TRBJ2-1; the D is unclear. Germline V gene lookup returns CDR1 DFQATT and CDR2 SNEGSKA (reference sequence). Trimming took off 0 bases at V and 1 base at J, with 16 bases between the two ends. The CDR3 has 17 residues. The CDR3 DNA is TGCAGTGCTAGAGATCTGGCGTCAAGCGAATCCTACAATGAGCAGTTCTTC. Protein: CSARDLASSESYNEQFF.

The chain couples TRBV20-1 to TRBJ1-6, with D perhaps TRBD1 (5 bases). CDR1 is DFQATT and CDR2 is SNEGSKA in the germline V gene (reference sequence). This CDR3 has 14 amino acids. V lost 4 bases, J lost 3 bases, and 10 bases lay in between. The CDR3 DNA follows: TGCAGTGCTACCGGGGGATTCTATAATTCACCCCTCCACTTT. As protein: CSATGGFYNSPLHF.

This clonotype was detected a few times. The rearrangement joins TRBV5-1 to TRBJ1-1, with TRBD1 as a possible D gene (5 bases). Trimming left V 2 bases short and J 1 base short, with 12 bases between. This CDR3 region has 15 residues. From germline, CDR1 is SGHRS and CDR2 YFSETQ. This CDR3 reads CASSLDRDGNTEAFF. In DNA form, the CDR3 reads TGCGCCAGCAGCTTAGACCGGGACGGGAACACTGAAGCTTTCTTT.

The chain carries TRBV7-9 and TRBJ1-1; D might be TRBD1 (6 bases). CDR3 length: 15 residues. The germline V and J ends were trimmed by 5 bases and 1 base, with 14 bases remaining between them. Germline assignment: CDR1 SEHNR and CDR2 FQNEAQ (reference sequence). CDR3 loop: CASSGLGQPNTEAFF. DNA of the CDR3: TGTGCCAGCAGCGGACTGGGACAACCGAACACTGAAGCTTTCTTT. Full variable domain (rest looked up from reference TRBV7-9 and TRBJ1-1): DTGVSQNPRHKITKRGQNVTFRCDPISEHNRLYWYRQTLGQGPEFLTYFQNEAQLEKSRLLSDRFSAERPKGSFSTLEIQRTEQGDSAMYLCASSGLGQPNTEAFFGQGTRLTVV.

Only a few counts were recorded for this clonotype. V and J are TRBV20-1 and TRBJ1-2; TRBD1 is a possible D gene (5 bases). The V and J ends lost 6 bases and 3 bases respectively, with 14 bases between them. CDR1 is DFQATT and CDR2 is SNEGSKA in the germline V gene (reference sequence). The length of the CDR3 is 13 residues. CDR3 coding DNA: TGCAGTGCACACTGGGGGGGTTACTATGGCTACACCTTC. Its translation is CSAHWGGYYGYTF.

The sample holds many counts of this clonotype. The chain combines TRBV20-1 with TRBJ2-1; 7 nucleotides agree with TRBD1. Germline loops: CDR1 DFQATT, CDR2 SNEGSKA (reference sequence). The trim removed 3 bases at V and 4 bases at J, leaving 0 bases unmatched. CDR3 length: 12 amino acids. CDR3 in DNA: TGCAGTGCTAGCAGGGGGTACAATGAGCAGTTCTTC. It translates to CSASRGYNEQFF.

The chain combines TRBV7-2 with TRBJ2-1; 8 bases fit TRBD1. The CDR3 consists of 15 residues. V lost 5 bases to trimming and J lost 3 bases; unmatched junction nucleotides: 6. Germline V gives CDR1 SGHTA, CDR2 FQGNSA. CDR3 DNA sequence: TGTGCCAGCAGCAACGACAGGGGAGGCTACAATGAGCAGTTCTTC. Translated: CASSNDRGGYNEQFF. The full variable domain, rest sourced from reference TRBV7-2 and TRBJ2-1, is GAGVSQSPSNKVTEKGKDVELRCDPISGHTALYWYRQSLGQGLEFLIYFQGNSAPDKSGLPSDRFSAERTGGSVSTLTIQRTQQEDSAVYLCASSNDRGGYNEQFFGPGTRLTVL.

There are a few counts of this clonotype. The genes are TRBV7-2 and TRBJ2-7, with a weak D call TRBD1 (6 bases). The CDR3 consists of 15 residues. V was shortened by 1 base and J by 0 bases, with 10 bases between the two germline ends. Germline lookup yields CDR1 SGHTA and CDR2 FQGNSA. CDR3 amino acids: CASSLDRVFSYEQYF. In DNA, the CDR3 is TGTGCCAGCAGCTTAGACAGGGTCTTCTCCTACGAGCAGTACTTC.

Many counts were recorded for this clonotype. J is TRBJ1-2 and V is TRBV12-3 or TRBV12-4; D remains unclear. This CDR3 comprises 14 residues. V was shortened by 5 bases and J by 6 bases, with 16 bases between the two germline ends. The CDR3 protein is CASSTRGAGNGYTF. CDR3 bases: TGTGCCAGCAGTACCCGGGGAGCGGGGAATGGCTACACCTTC.

The chain couples TRBV7-2 to TRBJ1-4, with D perhaps TRBD1 (5 bases). The CDR3 runs to 14 residues. Germline CDR1 is SGHTA and CDR2 is FQGNSA. Deletions cut 4 bases from V and 2 bases from J, with 8 bases between. CDR3 amino acids: CASSWGGTNEKLFF. The CDR3 DNA is TGTGCCAGCAGCTGGGGGGGGACTAATGAAAAACTGTTTTTT.

This clonotype was seen a few times. The J gene is TRBJ2-1, the V gene TRBV20-1; possibly TRBD1 for D (6 bases). Germline V gene lookup returns CDR1 DFQATT and CDR2 SNEGSKA (reference sequence). Trimming took off 1 base at V and 12 bases at J, with 16 bases between the two ends. CDR3 length: 13 residues. Here the CDR3 DNA reads TGCAGTGCTAGAGGATCAGGGGCAGCATGGCAGTTCTTC. Its translation: CSARGSGAAWQFF.